Following are 8 T cell receptor beta chains from one sample sequenced in a study of beta chain features in type 1 diabetes. Study outcomes and limitations: There was a moderate but significant shortening of TCRB CDR3s in all four CD4+ subsets of Type 1 diabetes patients.

Expressed TCRB transcripts were sequenced, since all the RNA that had been isolated was reverse transcribed. This table comes from immunoSEQ multiplex PCR, and its TCRdb copy is limited to in-frame clones, with some not included. The sample lists roughly 160,000 clones; approximately 8% were seen once. These receptors lack a known antigen. Material: central memory CD4+ T cells from blood. Receptors were obtained from a woman aged 40-49 years with type 1 diabetes.

The chain employs TRBV14 and TRBJ2-7, with D possibly being TRBD2 (5 bases). The V gene's germline CDR1 is SGHDN and CDR2 FVKESK. The CDR3 runs to 13 residues. V gave up 0 bases and J gave up 4 bases, with 7 bases separating them. In DNA, the CDR3 is TGTGCCAGCAGCCAAGACGGAGGTTACGAGCAGTACTTC. Translated, it gives CASSQDGGYEQYF.

This chain connects TRBV7-2 to TRBJ1-1; 7 bases fit TRBD1. The length of the CDR3 is 13 residues. J lost 6 bases, V lost 5 bases, and 6 bases had no gene match. Germline V lookup: CDR1 SGHTA, CDR2 FQGNSA. CDR3 bases: TGTGCCAGCAGCCCACAGGGGATGGCTGAAGCTTTCTTT. Its protein product is CASSPQGMAEAFF.

This clone was recorded a few times. This chain joins TRBV4-2 and TRBJ1-2; possibly TRBD1 for D (5 bases). This CDR3 has 14 amino acids. Germline assignment: CDR1 LGHNA and CDR2 YNFKEQ. V gave up 0 bases and J gave up 8 bases, with 13 bases separating them. The CDR3 region is CASSQEGGARGYTF. The CDR3 coding sequence is TGTGCCAGCAGCCAAGAGGGAGGGGCGCGGGGCTACACCTTC.

As regards this clone: Additional DNA sequences in this sample encode the identical CDR3. J is TRBJ2-1 and V is TRBV10-3; tentative D call: TRBD1 (5 bases). Germline lookup yields CDR1 ENHRY and CDR2 SYGVKD. V shed 0 bases and J shed 7 bases, with 7 bases lying between them. The CDR3 has 13 residues. CDR3 in DNA: TGTGCCATCAGTGAGTCGGGGCGGAATGAGCAGTTCTTC. Translation: CAISESGRNEQFF.

The V gene is TRBV18, the J gene TRBJ2-7, with 10 bases matching TRBD2. The CDR3 length is 19 residues. Germline V gives CDR1 KGHSH, CDR2 LQKENI. Germline trimming cut 1 base from V and 4 bases from J; bases unmatched to any gene: 16. The CDR3 coding sequence is TGTGCCAGCTCACCACTTTCCTGGACTAGCGGATCAGTTCTTTACGAGCAGTACTTC. It specifies CASSPLSWTSGSVLYEQYF.

The chain employs TRBV19 and TRBJ2-1, with D perhaps matching TRBD2 (5 bases). Per germline, CDR1 LNHDA and CDR2 SQIVND (reference sequence). The CDR3 length is 13 residues. V gave up 7 bases and J gave up 7 bases, with 14 bases separating them. CDR3 protein: CASMMRVGNEQFF. The CDR3 nucleotides are TGTGCCAGTATGATGAGGGTTGGGAATGAGCAGTTCTTC.

About this clone itself: Distinct nucleotide sequences in the sample also encode this CDR3. Here the CDR3 DNA reads TGTGCCAGCAGTCCGGGACAGGCCTACGAGCAGTACTTC. This encodes CASSPGQAYEQYF. The rearrangement joins TRBV11-2 to TRBJ2-7; 8 bases are a match to TRBD1. This CDR3 is built from 13 residues. Germline V gene lookup returns CDR1 SGHAT and CDR2 FQNNGV. V shed 6 bases, J shed 2 bases, and the junction held 3 bases outside the gene matches.

This clone was detected ten times or more. V is TRBV7-9 and J is TRBJ2-5; 8 bases are a match to TRBD2. Germline V gene sequence: CDR1 SEHNR, CDR2 FQNEAQ (reference sequence). V gave up 5 bases and J gave up 5 bases; unmatched junction bases: 13. The CDR3 has 16 amino acids. The CDR3 reads CASSVGIGRAAETQYF. Written as DNA, the CDR3 is TGTGCCAGCAGCGTGGGCATCGGGAGGGCCGCGGAGACCCAGTACTTC.